The 14 T cell receptor beta chains listed next were all sequenced from one sample in a study of control samples from healthy donors and cancer patients. TCRdb's copy holds only in-frame clones and misses some; the assay was immunoSEQ multiplex PCR. The table has 120,000 or so clones, more than 75% seen once. Sequences were obtained from PBMCs. All receptors come from a woman aged 55 to 70 with lung cancer.

The chain combines TRBV5-1 with TRBJ1-5, with a tentative D call TRBD1 (5 bases). The CDR3 runs 16 residues. Germline assignment: CDR1 SGHRS and CDR2 YFSETQ. V was pared by 0 bases and J by 6 bases, with 16 bases between. DNA for the CDR3: TGCGCCAGCAGCTTGGGCTCCGGGACTTCTGGTCAGCCCCAGCATTTT. Its protein product is CASSLGSGTSGQPQHF.

The chain employs TRBV6-1 and TRBJ2-7; D is unresolved. The CDR3 runs 13 residues. Trimming removed 2 bases from V and 2 bases from J, with 7 bases in between. Per germline, CDR1 MNHNS and CDR2 SASEGT. The CDR3 DNA is TGTGCCAGCAGTGAATGGCAGGCCTACGAGCAGTACTTC. This codes for CASSEWQAYEQYF.

V and J are TRBV18 and TRBJ1-1; D unresolved. Germline CDR1 KGHSH, CDR2 LQKENI. Trimming left V 6 bases short and J 0 bases short, with 20 bases between. The CDR3 runs to 17 residues. The DNA of the CDR3 is TGTGCCAGCTCCGCGTCGCCTACCGGATCTGTGAACACTGAAGCTTTCTTT. Encoded protein: CASSASPTGSVNTEAFF.

This chain joins TRBV18 and TRBJ1-1; TRBD1 agrees at 7 bases. V was pared by 0 bases and J by 4 bases, with 14 bases of the junction left unmatched. The CDR3 sequence is 18 residues long. Per the germline V gene, CDR1 is KGHSH and CDR2 is LQKENI. The CDR3 coding sequence is TGTGCCAGCTCACCACCTTTGACCAGGGGGTTAGGAGGCACTGAAGCTTTCTTT. Protein product: CASSPPLTRGLGGTEAFF.

In the case of this clone: In the same sample, other DNA sequences code for this CDR3. The V gene is TRBV10-3, the J gene TRBJ2-7; 7 nucleotides agree with TRBD1. The CDR3 length is 13 residues. J lost 5 bases, V lost 6 bases, and 7 bases had no gene match. The V gene's germline CDR1 is ENHRY and CDR2 SYGVKD. CDR3 DNA sequence: TGTGCCATCAGAGAGGGGGCCGTCAACGAGCAGTACTTC. It yields the protein CAIREGAVNEQYF.

V is TRBV3-1 (or the pseudogene TRBV3-2) and J is TRBJ1-5; D unclear. V was clipped by 1 base and J by 7 bases, with 8 bases between them. The CDR3 runs to 13 residues. Germline V CDR1 and CDR2: LGHDT, YNNKEL (reference sequence). CDR3 protein: CASSQGMEQPQHF. The CDR3 region has the DNA TGTGCCAGCAGCCAAGGAATGGAGCAGCCCCAGCATTTT.

This rearrangement joins TRBV6-5 to TRBJ1-5; TRBD1 might be the D (6 bases). CDR1 is MNHEY, CDR2 SVGAGI, per germline. Trimming took 8 bases from V and 4 from J, leaving 15 bases between them. This CDR3 spans 14 amino acids. CDR3 sequence (DNA): TGTGCCAGCCTCTTAGGGACATATAATCAGCCCCAGCATTTT. It encodes CASLLGTYNQPQHF.

The chain recombines TRBV9 with TRBJ2-3; D might be TRBD2 (6 bases). V gave up 4 bases and J gave up 0 bases, with 12 bases separating them. CDR1 and CDR2 (germline): SGDLS, YYNGEE. CDR3 length: 15 residues. This chain's CDR3 is CASSPSGVSTDTQYF. The CDR3 DNA is TGTGCCAGCAGCCCTTCGGGGGTCAGCACAGATACGCAGTATTTT.

The V and J genes are TRBV19 and TRBJ1-5; no definite D call. Germline V gives CDR1 LNHDA, CDR2 SQIVND (reference sequence). V lost 6 bases and J lost 5, with 17 bases in between. The CDR3 totals 15 residues. CDR3 amino acids: CASSWVDRWDQPQHF. In nucleotides, the CDR3 is TGTGCCAGTAGCTGGGTGGACCGTTGGGATCAGCCCCAGCATTTT.

The rearrangement uses TRBV5-6 and TRBJ2-1; D may be TRBD2 (6 bases). With 0 bases removed from V and 14 bases from J, the gap between germline ends came to 12 bases. This CDR3 has 12 residues. Per the germline V gene, CDR1 is SGHDT and CDR2 is YYEEEE. The CDR3 DNA reads as TGTGCCAGCAGCTTGGTTCTGGGGAGGAAGTTCTTC. Its translation is CASSLVLGRKFF.

The rearrangement joins TRBV28 to TRBJ1-2, with a possible D match to TRBD1 (5 bases). Between the trimmed V and J ends, which lost 10 bases and 4 bases, there was a span of 22 bases. The CDR3 extends over 15 amino acids. In germline, CDR1 is MDHEN, CDR2 SYDVKM. The CDR3 DNA reads as TGTGCCACCTCCCCTTCGGGGCCCAGAACCTATGGCTACACCTTC. Protein sequence: CATSPSGPRTYGYTF.

V gene TRBV6-6 combines with J gene TRBJ1-1; D gene uncertain. Germline assignment: CDR1 MNHNY and CDR2 SVGAGI (reference sequence). V lost 7 bases, J lost 1 base, and 7 bases lay in between. The CDR3 is 12 amino acids. The CDR3 spells CASTLGNTEAFF. Written as DNA, the CDR3 is TGTGCCAGCACCTTGGGGAACACTGAAGCTTTCTTT.

This chain connects TRBV18 to TRBJ1-1; D remains unclear. Germline-derived CDR1 and CDR2 are KGHSH and LQKENI. The CDR3 is 13 residues long. Trimming left V 3 bases short and J 6 bases short, with 11 bases between. CDR3 residues: CASSPQTVAEAFF. In DNA form, the CDR3 reads TGTGCCAGCTCACCGCAAACAGTCGCTGAAGCTTTCTTT.

The chain links TRBV18 to TRBJ2-2, with a weak D call TRBD1 (5 bases). V lost 1 base, J lost 7 bases, and 16 bases lay in between. The germline CDR1 and CDR2 sequences are KGHSH and LQKENI. This CDR3 has 16 amino acids. The DNA for the CDR3 is TGTGCCAGCTCACCACAAGATTTAGGGGATGGCGGGGAGCTGTTTTTT. Protein product: CASSPQDLGDGGELFF.